Shown below are 22 T cell receptor beta chains from a single sample sequenced in a study of blood T cell repertoires in COVID-19. Assay used: immunoSEQ multiplex PCR; TCRdb lists only in-frame clones, some missing. The sample comprises 140,000 or so clones, 65% to 80% of which are singletons, and around 4.4% rests with the top ten. Sequenced input: peripheral blood. These receptors all stem from a man in his sixties with acute or convalescent COVID-19.

V usage is TRBV7-3 and J usage is TRBJ2-2; 9 bases are a match to TRBD1. Germline V gene lookup returns CDR1 SGHTA and CDR2 FQGTGA. The V gene end was trimmed by 5 bases and the J gene end by 4 bases; junction bases not matched to a gene: 8. This CDR3 has 16 amino acids. The DNA for the CDR3 is TGTGCCAGCAGCCTCGGGACAGGGAGAGGCACCGGGGAGCTGTTTTTT. Translated, it gives CASSLGTGRGTGELFF.

The CDR3 nucleotides are TGTGCCAGCAGTGAGGGGCAGCAGAACACTGAAGCTTTCTTT. Its protein is CASSEGQQNTEAFF. J is TRBJ1-1 and V is TRBV6-1, with D possibly being TRBD1 (5 bases). This CDR3 region has 14 residues. Between the trimmed V and J ends, which lost 3 bases and 1 base, there was a span of 9 bases. Germline CDR1 and CDR2: MNHNS and SASEGT.

The J gene is TRBJ2-1, the V gene TRBV12-3 or TRBV12-4, with unresolved D. Trimming removed 2 bases from V and 13 bases from J, with 12 bases in between. The CDR3 has 12 amino acids. The CDR3 loop reads CASSLSLYRQFF. DNA for the CDR3: TGTGCCAGCAGTTTATCGCTCTACCGACAGTTCTTC.

The rearrangement links TRBV19 to TRBJ1-3; no reliable D call. CDR3 length: 13 amino acids. The V gene's germline CDR1 is LNHDA and CDR2 SQIVND (reference sequence). V was shortened by 7 bases and J by 7 bases, with 14 bases between the two germline ends. The CDR3 region has the DNA TGTGCCAGTATAACGTCCACTTCGAACACCATATATTTT. As protein: CASITSTSNTIYF.

The V gene is TRBV30, the J gene TRBJ1-2; D perhaps matches TRBD1 (5 bases). Germline-derived CDR1 and CDR2 are GTSNPN and SVGIG (reference sequence). The CDR3 is made up of 15 amino acids. The V and J ends lost 0 bases and 2 bases respectively, with 13 bases between them. CDR3 in amino acids: CAWSVHLSGNYGYTF. In DNA form, the CDR3 reads TGTGCCTGGAGTGTACATCTGTCAGGGAACTATGGCTACACCTTC.

This chain uses TRBV7-8 with TRBJ2-1; TRBD1 agrees at 8 bases. Per germline, CDR1 SGHVS and CDR2 FQNEAQ. CDR3 size: 18 residues. Germline trimming cut 1 base from V and 6 bases from J; bases unmatched to any gene: 14. In DNA, the CDR3 is TGTGCCAGCAGCTTAGACGCCACAGGGGGAGTGGTTGGCAATGAGCAGTTCTTC. Translation: CASSLDATGGVVGNEQFF.

The chain links TRBV19 to TRBJ1-5; D remains unclear. Trimming pared 6 bases from V and 7 bases from J, leaving 13 bases between. This CDR3 spans 13 amino acids. Germline V gene sequence: CDR1 LNHDA, CDR2 SQIVND (reference sequence). The CDR3 region is CASSRGGKQPQHF. The CDR3 coding sequence is TGTGCCAGTAGCAGAGGAGGGAAGCAGCCCCAGCATTTT.

The table lists this clone with a count of one. The genes are TRBV18 and TRBJ2-7; 11 bases match TRBD1. The CDR3 sequence is 14 residues long. The ends lost 4 bases at V and 7 bases at J; junction bases unmatched: 6. Germline CDR1 KGHSH, CDR2 LQKENI. For the CDR3, the DNA is TGTGCCAGCTCACATCTGGACAGGGGGCTTGAGCAGTACTTC. It yields the protein CASSHLDRGLEQYF.

Concerning this clone itself: This may be a read error: a much more frequent sequence differs by one nucleotide. The CDR3 here is CASSLGGRAYEQYF. In DNA form, the CDR3 reads TGTGCCAGCAGCTTAGGCGGGAGGGCCTACGAGCAGTACTTC. The chain is built from TRBV7-2 and TRBJ2-7; 9 nucleotides align to TRBD2. CDR1 SGHTA and CDR2 FQGNSA come from the germline V gene. Trimming took 1 base from V and 2 from J; bases not matched to a gene: 0. The CDR3 has 14 amino acids.

The rearrangement joins TRBV6-5 to TRBJ2-7, with TRBD2 matching 9 bases. J gave up 2 bases and V 7 bases, and 6 bases lay outside the gene matches. The CDR3 length is 14 residues. From germline, CDR1 is MNHEY and CDR2 SVGAGI. CDR3 bases: TGTGCCAGCAACGGGGGCGGGAGGGCCTACGAGCAGTACTTC. It yields the protein CASNGGGRAYEQYF.

The genes are TRBV21-1 and TRBJ2-3; the table names TRBD2, a call not compared with the DNA. TRBV21-1 is labeled a pseudogene. The CDR3 length is 16 residues. As DNA, the CDR3 is TGTGCCAGCAGCAAAACGGATAGCGGGAGCACAGATACGCAGTATTTT. It yields the protein CASSKTDSGSTDTQYF.

The gene calls are TRBV19 and TRBJ1-1, with D possibly matching TRBD1 (5 bases). This CDR3 spans 13 amino acids. V lost 7 bases, J lost 11 bases, and 20 bases lay in between. CDR1 is LNHDA, CDR2 SQIVND, per germline (reference sequence). The DNA for the CDR3 is TGTGCCAGTACCGCTCAGGGCCAGACCGGGGCTTTCTTT. Protein: CASTAQGQTGAFF.

V and J are TRBV6-5 and TRBJ2-7, with D possibly TRBD2 on 6 matching bases. The length of the CDR3 is 13 residues. Germline assignment: CDR1 MNHEY and CDR2 SVGAGI. V was shortened by 10 bases and J by 0 bases, with 13 bases between the two germline ends. The CDR3 loop is CATTFGGSYEQYF. For the CDR3, the DNA is TGTGCCACCACGTTCGGGGGCTCCTACGAGCAGTACTTC.

The rearrangement joins TRBV4-2 to TRBJ2-1; D gene uncertain. Germline V gene data show CDR1 as LGHNA and CDR2 as YNFKEQ. Deletions cut 2 bases from V and 7 bases from J, with 9 bases between. This CDR3 spans 13 amino acids. CDR3 loop: CASSQTSLNEQFF. The CDR3 DNA sequence: TGTGCCAGCAGCCAAACCTCACTTAATGAGCAGTTCTTC.

The chain combines TRBV6-6 with TRBJ2-3; 7 nucleotides line up with TRBD1. Germline CDR1 reads MNHNY; CDR2 reads SVGAGI (reference sequence). This CDR3 comprises 15 residues. With 2 bases clipped from V and 3 bases from J, the junction kept 5 bases outside the gene matches. Written as DNA, the CDR3 is TGTGCCAGCAGTTACATTCGACAGGGAACAGATACGCAGTATTTT. Its protein product is CASSYIRQGTDTQYF.

This rearrangement joins TRBV6-1 to TRBJ1-2; unclear D gene. This CDR3 contains 13 residues. Trimming took off 3 bases at V and 4 bases at J, with 9 bases between the two ends. Germline lookup yields CDR1 MNHNS and CDR2 SASEGT. Written as DNA, the CDR3 is TGTGCCAGCAGTGAGCAGGTACCCTATGGCTACACCTTC. Amino acid sequence: CASSEQVPYGYTF.

The chain links TRBV18 to TRBJ2-7; a weak D match, TRBD1 (5 bases). V lost 4 bases and J lost 0, with 7 bases in between. The length of the CDR3 is 13 residues. Per germline, CDR1 KGHSH and CDR2 LQKENI. CDR3 in amino acids: CASSLDNSYEQYF. The DNA for the CDR3 is TGTGCCAGCTCACTGGACAACTCCTACGAGCAGTACTTC.

The rearrangement links TRBV7-3 to TRBJ2-3, with 9 nucleotides matching TRBD1. The CDR3 has 15 amino acids. V was pared by 2 bases and J by 2 bases, with 2 bases of the junction left unmatched. The germline V gene has CDR1 SGHTA and CDR2 FQGTGA. DNA of the CDR3: TGTGCCAGCAGCTTAGGACAGGGGCTCACAGATACGCAGTATTTT. It yields the protein CASSLGQGLTDTQYF.

The V and J genes are TRBV10-3 and TRBJ2-7, with D tentatively TRBD2 (5 bases). In germline, CDR1 is ENHRY, CDR2 SYGVKD. The CDR3 covers 13 residues. V was trimmed by 3 bases and J by 7 bases, leaving 13 bases between them. The CDR3 DNA reads TGTGCCATCAGTGAAAGGGAGTCGGGGGAGCAGTACTTC. It specifies CAISERESGEQYF.

The rearrangement joins TRBV28 to TRBJ1-1, with 8 bases fitting TRBD1. The CDR3 sequence is 13 residues long. Trimming at V came to 6 bases and at J to 7 bases, leaving 7 bases not matched to a gene. The germline CDR1 and CDR2 sequences are MDHEN and SYDVKM. The CDR3 reads CASRPQGANEAFF. CDR3 coding DNA: TGTGCCAGCAGACCTCAGGGGGCCAATGAAGCTTTCTTT.

The rearrangement links TRBV19 to TRBJ1-1; D unclear. Germline assignment: CDR1 LNHDA and CDR2 SQIVND (reference sequence). Trimming shortened V by 1 base and J by 1 base, and 4 bases separated the two germline ends. The CDR3 covers 13 residues. The CDR3 reads CASSIGANTEAFF. DNA for the CDR3: TGTGCCAGTAGTATAGGAGCGAACACTGAAGCTTTCTTT. Using reference TRBV19 and TRBJ1-1 for the parts outside the CDR3, the full variable domain is DGGITQSPKYLFRKEGQNVTLSCEQNLNHDAMYWYRQDPGQGLRLIYYSQIVNDFQKGDIAEGYSVSREKKESFPLTVTSAQKNPTAFYLCASSIGANTEAFFGQGTRLTVV.

The chain links TRBV11-2 to TRBJ2-1; TRBD2 matches at 9 bases. The germline CDR1 and CDR2 sequences are SGHAT and FQNNGV. This CDR3 has 16 residues. The J segment lost 6 bases and the V segment lost 1 base, leaving 7 bases of the junction unmatched. The CDR3 protein is CASSLGRLAGFNEQFF. The CDR3 DNA follows: TGTGCCAGCAGCTTAGGACGGCTAGCGGGATTCAATGAGCAGTTCTTC.